This entry describes one TCR beta chain. What it binds is unknown. This CDR3 has 16 amino acids. Trimming stripped 2 bases from V and 4 bases from J, with 15 bases between. The germline V gene encodes CDR1 LNHDA and CDR2 SQIVND (reference sequence). This sample is drawn from a study of T cell responses to AZD1222 COVID-19 vaccine. Notes on the study in general: Baseline seropositives among AZD1222 recipients totaled only six. Across spike, vaccine-associated CD4 TCRs were found, dominant at 160-218 and 743-854. Clonal diversity was possibly underestimated; the donors were predominantly white British and more often female.

Sequenced by immunoSEQ multiplex PCR; TCRdb stores in-frame clones only, minus some. In the table there are over 100,000 clones, around 90% of which are singletons. V and J are TRBV19 and TRBJ1-5; tentatively, D is TRBD1 (5 bases). The TCR was taken from an adult in good health. Sequencing used peripheral blood, obtained on day 0 of AZD1222 vaccination. The CDR3 region has the DNA TGTGCCAGTAGTATAATATTGGGGACGCGGAATCAGCCCCAGCATTTT. Protein product: CASSIILGTRNQPQHF.